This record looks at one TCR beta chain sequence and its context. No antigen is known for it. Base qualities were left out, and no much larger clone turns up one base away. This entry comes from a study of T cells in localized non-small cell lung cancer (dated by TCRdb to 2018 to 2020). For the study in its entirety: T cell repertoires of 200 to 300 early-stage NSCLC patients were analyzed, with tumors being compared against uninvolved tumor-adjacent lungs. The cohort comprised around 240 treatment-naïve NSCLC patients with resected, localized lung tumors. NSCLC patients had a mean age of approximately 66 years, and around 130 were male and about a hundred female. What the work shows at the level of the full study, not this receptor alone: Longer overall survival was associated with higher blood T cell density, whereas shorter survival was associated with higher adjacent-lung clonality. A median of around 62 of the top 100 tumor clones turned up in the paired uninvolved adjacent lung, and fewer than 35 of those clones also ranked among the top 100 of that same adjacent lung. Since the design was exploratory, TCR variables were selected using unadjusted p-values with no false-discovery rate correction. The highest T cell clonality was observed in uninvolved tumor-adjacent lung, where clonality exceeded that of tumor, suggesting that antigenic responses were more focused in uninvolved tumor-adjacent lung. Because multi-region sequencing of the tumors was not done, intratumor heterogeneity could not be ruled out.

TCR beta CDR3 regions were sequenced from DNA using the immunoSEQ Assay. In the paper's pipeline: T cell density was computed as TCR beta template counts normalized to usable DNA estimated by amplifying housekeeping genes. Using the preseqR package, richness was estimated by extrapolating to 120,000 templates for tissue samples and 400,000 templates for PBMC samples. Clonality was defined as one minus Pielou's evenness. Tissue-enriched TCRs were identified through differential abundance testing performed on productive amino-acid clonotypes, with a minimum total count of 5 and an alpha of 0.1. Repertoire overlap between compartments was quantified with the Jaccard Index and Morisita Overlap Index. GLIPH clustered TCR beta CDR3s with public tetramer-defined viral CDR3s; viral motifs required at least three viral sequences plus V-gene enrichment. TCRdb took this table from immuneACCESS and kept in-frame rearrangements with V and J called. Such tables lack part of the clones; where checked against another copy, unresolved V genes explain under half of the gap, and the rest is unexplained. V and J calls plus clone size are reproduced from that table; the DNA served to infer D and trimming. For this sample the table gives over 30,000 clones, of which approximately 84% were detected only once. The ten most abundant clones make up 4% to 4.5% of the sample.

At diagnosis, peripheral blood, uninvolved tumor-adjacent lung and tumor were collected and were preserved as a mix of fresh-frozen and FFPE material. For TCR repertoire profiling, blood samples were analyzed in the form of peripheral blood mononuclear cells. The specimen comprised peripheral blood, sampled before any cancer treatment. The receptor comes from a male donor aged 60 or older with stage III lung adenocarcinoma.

The encoded CDR3 is CASREDGIYGYTF. In nucleotide form, the sequence is TGTGCCAGCAGAGAGGACGGAATCTATGGCTACACCTTC. The chain links TRBV2 with TRBJ1-2; no D gene call is confident. The CDR3 covers 13 residues, taking in both the cysteine and the phenylalanine. The read is trimmed to its CDR3 DNA, 39 bases read in frame from base 1. Via the germline V gene, CDR1 is SNHLY and CDR2 FYNNEI. V is pared back by 6 bases and J by 4 bases, with 12 bases lying between the germline termini.